This T cell receptor (beta chain) originates from a study of Graves' ophthalmopathy and Graves' hyperthyroidism. Study results and caveats: Predictions made by the model for ophthalmopathy progression reached 70.59% sensitivity and around 73% specificity.

This clonotype was found many times. Its antigen is unidentified. RNA transcripts provided the template for amplifying TCR beta CDR3 regions. Following a first-round RT-PCR that used HTBI primers, a second-round multiplex PCR was carried out. TCRdb reprocessed the multiplex PCR reads via MiXCR and lists one record per CDR3 protein. Seen here are around 1.1 million distinct CDR3 sequences, less than 45% observed once, and the top ten hold 11%. The germline CDR1 and CDR2 sequences are LNHDA and SQIVND (reference sequence). There are 13 residues in the CDR3. V was shortened by 9 bases and J by 1 base, with 7 bases between the two germline ends.

The TCR sequence derives from an adult man with Graves' hyperthyroidism. Sequenced input: peripheral blood or thyroid tissue (not recorded which). The chain has TRBV19 and TRBJ2-6; D is uncertain. The CDR3 DNA reads TGTGCCAGCGCTACGTCTGGGGCCAACGTCCTGACTTTC. Its protein product is CASATSGANVLTF.